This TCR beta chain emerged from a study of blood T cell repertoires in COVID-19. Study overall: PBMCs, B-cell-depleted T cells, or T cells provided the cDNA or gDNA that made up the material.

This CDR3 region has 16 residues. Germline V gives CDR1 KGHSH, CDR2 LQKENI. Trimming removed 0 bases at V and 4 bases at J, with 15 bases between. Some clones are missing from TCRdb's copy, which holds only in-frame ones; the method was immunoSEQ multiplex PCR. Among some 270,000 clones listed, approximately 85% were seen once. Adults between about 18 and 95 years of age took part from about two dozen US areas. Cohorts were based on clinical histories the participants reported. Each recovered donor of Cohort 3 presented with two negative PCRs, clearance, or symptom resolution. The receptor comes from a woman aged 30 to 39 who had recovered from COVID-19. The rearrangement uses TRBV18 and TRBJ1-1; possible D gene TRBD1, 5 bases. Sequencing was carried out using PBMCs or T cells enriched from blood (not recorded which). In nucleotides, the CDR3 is TGTGCCAGCTCACCACCCCGGTCGGGGGTCATCACTGAAGCTTTCTTT. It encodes CASSPPRSGVITEAFF.